The 30 T cell receptor beta chains below were found in one sample sequenced in a study of T-cell reconstitution after alpha-beta-depleted transplantation in children. Preparation of the TCRbeta library used unique molecular identifiers. From the PCR reads, TCRdb called clonotypes with MiXCR, one entry per CDR3 protein. The repertoire has about 200,000 distinct CDR3 sequences, 7% to 9% of them found once; the top ten carry approximately 40%. The sequenced sample was PBMCs, mostly from graft donor cells, obtained 360 days after TCRalphabeta/CD19-depleted stem cell transplant. Receptor source: a male patient between 2 and 9 years old who had a stem cell transplant for acute myeloid leukemia, so the T cells may come from the graft donor.

This clonotype came up many times. The chain recombines TRBV5-1 with TRBJ2-3, with D possibly TRBD1 on 6 matching bases. Germline CDR1 is SGHRS and CDR2 is YFSETQ. The V end lost 0 bases, the J end lost 6 bases, and 11 bases lay between the germline ends. The CDR3 sequence is 14 residues long. Here the CDR3 DNA reads TGCGCCAGCAGCTTGGGACAGGCCTTTGATACGCAGTATTTT. Amino acids: CASSLGQAFDTQYF.

This clonotype was recorded a few times. CDR3 in DNA: TGTGCCAGCACCAAAGGGACAGCCCTTAACTATGGCTACACCTTC. Its translation is CASTKGTALNYGYTF. The chain uses TRBV12-3 or TRBV12-4 and TRBJ1-2; TRBD1 matches 7 bases. The CDR3 contains 15 residues. The V and J ends lost 7 bases and 1 base, in that order; junction bases with no gene match: 9.

The gene calls are TRBV7-8 and TRBJ2-7; TRBD1 agrees at 8 bases. The junction had 4 bases not matched to a gene; V was cut back by 5 bases and J by 1 base. Germline-derived CDR1 and CDR2 are SGHVS and FQNEAQ. The CDR3 consists of 14 residues. The CDR3 sequence: CASSVDRGSYEQYV. The CDR3 nucleotides are TGTGCCAGCAGCGTAGACAGGGGATCCTACGAGCAGTACGTC.

The V call is TRBV5-1, the J call TRBJ2-2; 8 bases map to TRBD1. Germline trimming cut 5 bases from V and 8 bases from J; bases unmatched to any gene: 8. The CDR3 covers 14 residues. Germline lookup yields CDR1 SGHRS and CDR2 YFSETQ. DNA of the CDR3: TGCGCCAGCAGATCGGCAGGGGGCAATGGGGAGCTGTTTTTT. Translated: CASRSAGGNGELFF.

The table lists this clonotype with many counts. The chain employs TRBV20-1 and TRBJ2-4, with a possible D match to TRBD1 (6 bases). In germline, CDR1 is DFQATT, CDR2 SNEGSKA (reference sequence). Trimming shortened V by 4 bases and J by 5 bases, and 12 bases separated the two germline ends. The CDR3 is 13 amino acids. The CDR3 region has the DNA TGCAGTGCTACTCCGGGACATGAAAACATTCAGTACTTC. Encoded protein: CSATPGHENIQYF.

The chain couples TRBV24-1 to TRBJ2-1, with D hard to call. The V and J ends lost 3 bases and 5 bases respectively, with 10 bases between them. The CDR3 sequence is 14 residues long. CDR1 is KGHDR, CDR2 SFDVKD, per germline. DNA for the CDR3: TGTGCCACCAGTGATCCCGGGCTTGACAATGAGCAGTTCTTC. Its protein is CATSDPGLDNEQFF.

In its sample, this clonotype was seen many times. V gene TRBV29-1 combines with J gene TRBJ2-5, with 9 bases that match TRBD1. Germline CDR1 and CDR2: SQVTM and ANQGSEA. After removal of 2 bases from V and 4 bases from J, the junction contained 8 bases not matched to a gene. The CDR3 totals 15 residues. DNA for the CDR3: TGCAGCGTTGAACGTAAGGGGACAGGGCGAGAGACCCAGTACTTC. It translates to CSVERKGTGRETQYF.

This clonotype was counted at least ten times. The chain is built from TRBV6-6 and TRBJ1-1, with a tentative D call TRBD1 (6 bases). The CDR3 sequence is 13 residues long. Germline loops: CDR1 MNHNY, CDR2 SVGAGI (reference sequence). With 9 bases removed from V and 1 base from J, the gap between germline ends came to 12 bases. This CDR3 reads CASNGGANTEAFF. CDR3 bases: TGTGCCAGTAACGGGGGGGCGAACACTGAAGCTTTCTTT.

This clonotype showed up many times. The chain employs TRBV5-1 and TRBJ2-3; D uncertain. Deletions cut 2 bases from V and 0 bases from J, with 7 bases between. Per the germline V gene, CDR1 is SGHRS and CDR2 is YFSETQ. This CDR3 is 14 amino acids long. In DNA form, the CDR3 reads TGCGCCAGCAGCTTCCAGGCTAGCACAGATACGCAGTATTTT. The encoded protein is CASSFQASTDTQYF.

The chain has TRBV12-3 or TRBV12-4 and TRBJ1-2; 12 positions match TRBD1. The CDR3 is 18 residues long. V lost 3 bases to trimming and J lost 4 bases; unmatched junction nucleotides: 12. The CDR3 is CASSFRGGQGAGRYGYTF. As DNA, the CDR3 is TGTGCCAGCAGTTTCCGGGGGGGACAGGGGGCCGGACGCTATGGCTACACCTTC.

This clonotype has a handful of counts. J is TRBJ2-7 and V is TRBV12-3 or TRBV12-4, with D possibly being TRBD1 (6 bases). The CDR3 has 13 amino acids. The V and J ends lost 2 bases and 2 bases respectively, with 7 bases between them. The CDR3 loop is CASSLKGAYEQYF. The CDR3 DNA follows: TGTGCCAGCAGTTTAAAGGGGGCCTACGAGCAGTACTTC.

This clonotype was counted only a few times. This chain links TRBV25-1 with TRBJ2-1; unclear D gene. V dropped 8 bases and J dropped 9 bases, with 11 bases sitting between them. The CDR3 contains 11 residues. Germline V gene sequence: CDR1 MGHDK, CDR2 SYGVNS. The DNA for the CDR3 is TGTGCCAGCCGAACCCCCGGTGAGCAGTTCTTC. It specifies CASRTPGEQFF.

The chain links TRBV20-1 to TRBJ2-3, with D possibly being TRBD2 (5 bases). Trimming pared 5 bases from V and 2 bases from J, leaving 20 bases between. The germline gives CDR1 DFQATT, CDR2 SNEGSKA (reference sequence). There are 16 residues in the CDR3. CDR3 amino acids: CSADTRGGGFTDTQYF. In DNA form, the CDR3 reads TGCAGTGCTGATACTAGAGGCGGAGGTTTCACAGATACGCAGTATTTT.

This clonotype has only a few counts. The V and J genes are TRBV5-8 and TRBJ2-5, with 7 bases matching TRBD1. With 4 bases clipped from V and 4 bases from J, the junction kept 7 bases outside the gene matches. The CDR3 covers 14 residues. Germline V gene sequence: CDR1 SGHTS, CDR2 YDEGEE. Written as DNA, the CDR3 is TGTGCCAGCAGCCCAAGGGGGCGAACAGAGACCCAGTACTTC. Translated: CASSPRGRTETQYF.

This clonotype was counted a few times. CDR3 DNA: TGTGCCAGCAGTTTTATCGGGACTACCGAAGAGACCCAGTACTTC. It yields the protein CASSFIGTTEETQYF. V is TRBV28 and J is TRBJ2-5, with 7 bases aligning to TRBD2. Germline V gene sequence: CDR1 MDHEN, CDR2 SYDVKM. The V and J ends lost 3 bases and 3 bases, in that order; junction bases with no gene match: 7. The CDR3 totals 15 residues.

This clonotype was recorded at least ten times. The rearrangement uses TRBV5-1 and TRBJ2-3; possibly TRBD1 for D (6 bases). The germline V gene encodes CDR1 SGHRS and CDR2 YFSETQ. The CDR3 is 11 residues long. Between the trimmed V and J ends, which lost 4 bases and 14 bases, there was a span of 14 bases. CDR3 coding DNA: TGCGCCAGCAGCCTGGACAGTGTTTCGTATTTT. Translating gives CASSLDSVSYF.

Only a few counts were recorded for this clonotype. V usage is TRBV12-3 or TRBV12-4 and J usage is TRBJ2-3; 7 bases fit TRBD2. The CDR3 is 11 residues long. J lost 8 bases, V lost 6 bases, and 2 bases had no gene match. The CDR3 protein is CASRIAGTQYF. CDR3 coding DNA: TGTGCCAGCAGAATAGCGGGTACGCAGTATTTT.

This chain connects TRBV4-1 to TRBJ2-1, with 8 bases fitting TRBD2. Trimming removed 0 bases from V and 1 base from J; junction bases left unmatched: 11. CDR1 MGHRA and CDR2 YSYEKL come from the germline V gene. The CDR3 is 19 residues long. The CDR3 bases are TGCGCCAGCAGCCAAGAGGGCCACCTAGCGGGCGATTCCTACAATGAGCAGTTCTTC. Translating gives CASSQEGHLAGDSYNEQFF.

V usage is TRBV12-3 or TRBV12-4 and J usage is TRBJ1-2; 9 nucleotides match TRBD1. There are 14 residues in the CDR3. V trimming: 5 bases; J trimming: 4 bases; junction bases outside the gene matches: 5. The CDR3 DNA sequence: TGTGCCAGCAGTACCGGGACAGGGATCTATGGCTACACCTTC. Translating it yields CASSTGTGIYGYTF.

This clonotype was counted a few times. V gene TRBV6-5 combines with J gene TRBJ1-2; 7 bases agree with TRBD1. Trimming at V came to 2 bases and at J to 1 base, leaving 10 bases not matched to a gene. This CDR3 is built from 17 residues. Germline V gene data show CDR1 as MNHEY and CDR2 as SVGAGI. The CDR3 loop is CASSYHDQGGGNYGYTF. Written as DNA, the CDR3 is TGTGCCAGCAGTTACCACGATCAGGGGGGGGGTAACTATGGCTACACCTTC.

With respect to this clonotype: The conserved phenylalanine or tryptophan normally closing the CDR3 is absent here, so this likely arose from a read error. The chain combines TRBV7-6 with TRBJ2-7; D possibly corresponds to TRBD2 (7 bases). Trimming took off 2 bases at V and 3 bases at J, with 23 bases between the two ends. The length of the CDR3 is 18 residues. In germline, CDR1 is SGHVS, CDR2 FNYEAQ. Here the CDR3 reads CASSLSVPSGSRGYEQYY. Written as DNA, the CDR3 is TGTGCCAGCAGCTTAAGTGTGCCTAGCGGTTCCAGGGGCTACGAGCAGTACTAC.

This clonotype has more than one count but fewer than ten. One end of the junction is discordant with germline, which a read error may explain. The chain combines TRBV14 with TRBJ2-3; 13 bases are shared with TRBD2. Germline lookup yields CDR1 SGHDN and CDR2 FVKESK. The CDR3 runs 13 residues. The CDR3 nucleotides read TGTGCCAGCAGCCAAGATAGGACTAGCGGGAGACATTTT. Residues: CASSQDRTSGRHF.

This clonotype was counted a few times. The junction shows a germline mismatch at one end, possibly a read error. This chain uses TRBV12-3 or TRBV12-4 with TRBJ2-3; no clear D gene. CDR3 length: 14 residues. The CDR3 region is CASSPDLYTNTQYF. DNA of the CDR3: TGTGCCAGCAGCCCTGACCTATACACAAATACGCAGTATTTT.

This clonotype showed up many times. The chain recombines TRBV20-1 with TRBJ2-3; D assignment may be TRBD1 or TRBD2 (6 bases each). The CDR3 sequence is 15 residues long. Trimming took off 5 bases at V and 0 bases at J, with 15 bases between the two ends. Germline loops: CDR1 DFQATT, CDR2 SNEGSKA (reference sequence). The CDR3 DNA reads TGCAGTGCTGGGGGGCTTGGGGGTAGCACAGATACGCAGTATTTT. Translation: CSAGGLGGSTDTQYF.

This clonotype has a count of ten or more. The chain carries TRBV12-3 or TRBV12-4 and TRBJ2-2; 11 positions match TRBD2. This CDR3 has 18 amino acids. The ends lost 4 bases at V and 4 bases at J; junction bases unmatched: 11. The CDR3 sequence: CASSYVTGLAAPTGELFF. In DNA, the CDR3 is TGTGCCAGCAGTTATGTCACGGGACTAGCGGCCCCCACCGGGGAGCTGTTTTTT.

At least ten counts were recorded for this clonotype. The J gene is TRBJ2-5, the V gene TRBV18; 9 nucleotides match TRBD2. V shed 4 bases and J 0 bases; nucleotides not matched to a gene: 12. This CDR3 comprises 18 residues. Germline CDR1 and CDR2: KGHSH and LQKENI. The CDR3 coding sequence is TGTGCCAGCTCACTTACCGGGACTAGCAGCCGGTACCAAGAGACCCAGTACTTC. Its protein is CASSLTGTSSRYQETQYF.

The rearrangement links TRBV15 to TRBJ2-5, with D unresolved. The germline gives CDR1 LNHNV, CDR2 YYDKDF (reference sequence). The CDR3 has 12 residues. Trimming shortened V by 9 bases and J by 3 bases, and 11 bases separated the two germline ends. The chain's CDR3 is CATSEQKETQYF. CDR3 in DNA: TGTGCCACGAGTGAGCAGAAAGAGACCCAGTACTTC.

This clonotype was counted many times. CDR3 coding DNA: TGCAGTGCTGACTGGGGGACGGAAGCTTTCTTT. This encodes CSADWGTEAFF. V and J are TRBV20-1 and TRBJ1-1; possibly TRBD1 for D (5 bases). V lost 5 bases to trimming and J lost 8 bases, with 12 bases between them. Germline CDR1 reads DFQATT; CDR2 reads SNEGSKA (reference sequence). This CDR3 is 11 amino acids long.

The rearrangement uses TRBV7-6 and TRBJ2-7; D not resolved. The CDR3 runs to 13 residues. Germline V lookup: CDR1 SGHVS, CDR2 FNYEAQ. Trimming cost V 1 base and J 3 bases, with 7 bases left between them. The CDR3: CASSLGDGYEQYF. DNA of the CDR3: TGTGCCAGCAGCTTAGGCGACGGCTACGAGCAGTACTTC.

This clonotype was detected only a few times. The chain employs TRBV4-3 and TRBJ2-1, with D perhaps matching TRBD2 (6 bases). Germline V lookup: CDR1 LGHNA, CDR2 YSLEER. Trimming removed 3 bases from V and 3 bases from J, with 15 bases in between. CDR3 length equals 16 residues. The CDR3 here is CASSQYLAELYNEQFF. CDR3 in DNA: TGCGCCAGCAGCCAGTATTTAGCGGAGCTCTACAATGAGCAGTTCTTC.